Following are 12 T cell receptor beta chains from one sample sequenced in a study of T cell changes during pregnancy in multiple sclerosis. The table came from immunoSEQ multiplex PCR; TCRdb's copy has only in-frame clones and leaves some out. The repertoire consists of 45,000 to 50,000 clones, with about 94% occurring once and the leading ten covering almost 4.5%. Specimen: CD8+ T cells from peripheral blood mononuclear cells, collected in the first trimester of pregnancy. All receptors come from a female donor with multiple sclerosis, enrolled in a pregnancy study.

The chain links TRBV19 to TRBJ1-3; TRBD1 aligns across 8 bases. J was trimmed by 2 bases and V by 8 bases; bases with no gene match: 5. Germline V gene lookup returns CDR1 LNHDA and CDR2 SQIVND (reference sequence). CDR3 length equals 14 residues. The CDR3: CASHETGAGNTIYF. The CDR3 nucleotides read TGTGCCAGTCACGAGACAGGGGCTGGAAACACCATATATTTT. Supplemented by reference TRBV19 and TRBJ1-3, the full variable domain reads DGGITQSPKYLFRKEGQNVTLSCEQNLNHDAMYWYRQDPGQGLRLIYYSQIVNDFQKGDIAEGYSVSREKKESFPLTVTSAQKNPTAFYLCASHETGAGNTIYFGEGSWLTVV.

This clone showed up just once. This sequence joins TRBV11-2 and TRBJ1-1; no clear D. CDR3 length: 16 residues. CDR1 SGHAT and CDR2 FQNNGV come from the germline V gene. Trimming removed 1 base at V and 4 bases at J, with 16 bases between. The CDR3 region is CASSLGYGERATEAFF. DNA of the CDR3: TGTGCCAGCAGCTTAGGTTATGGGGAGAGGGCCACTGAAGCTTTCTTT.

In DNA, the CDR3 is TGTGCCAGCAGTTCCCGACAGGGTGGGTCCTACGAGCAGTACTTC. Its protein product is CASSSRQGGSYEQYF. This chain uses TRBV27 with TRBJ2-7, with TRBD1 matching over 7 bases. The CDR3 totals 15 residues. Germline CDR1 is MNHEY and CDR2 is SMNVEV (reference sequence). With V trimmed by 4 bases and J by 1 base, 7 bases remained unmatched.

This clone was detected only once. This chain joins TRBV7-6 and TRBJ1-2, with 8 bases fitting TRBD1. J lost 6 bases, V lost 0 bases, and 6 bases had no gene match. Germline loops: CDR1 SGHVS, CDR2 FNYEAQ. CDR3 length equals 15 residues. The CDR3 region is CASSLAWSGGNGYTF. The CDR3 coding sequence is TGTGCCAGCAGCTTAGCGTGGTCAGGGGGCAATGGCTACACCTTC.

The chain uses TRBV4-2 and TRBJ2-7, with TRBD1 identical over 7 bases. V lost 2 bases and J lost 2; bases outside the gene matches: 6. CDR1 and CDR2 (germline): LGHNA, YNFKEQ. This CDR3 spans 15 amino acids. The CDR3 is CASSQHRDSPYEQYF. The CDR3 DNA reads as TGTGCCAGCAGCCAACACCGGGACAGTCCCTACGAGCAGTACTTC.

A few counts support this clone. This chain uses TRBV7-9 with TRBJ1-5; D not resolved. Trimming stripped 1 base from V and 4 bases from J, with 8 bases between. Germline assignment: CDR1 SEHNR and CDR2 FQNEAQ (reference sequence). This CDR3 region has 14 residues. The DNA for the CDR3 is TGTGCCAGCAGCTTAGGTCCCGGGAATCAGCCCCAGCATTTT. It yields the protein CASSLGPGNQPQHF.

This chain joins TRBV29-1 and TRBJ2-2, with TRBD1 identical over 9 bases. The V and J ends lost 1 base and 5 bases, in that order; junction bases with no gene match: 5. The CDR3 runs 15 residues. Germline CDR1 and CDR2: SQVTM and ANQGSEA. The CDR3 bases are TGCAGCGTTGAAGCGGGGACAGGGTCGACCGGGGAGCTGTTTTTT. It encodes CSVEAGTGSTGELFF.

This chain joins TRBV4-3 and TRBJ2-5; D is unclear. With the DNA end fitting TRBJ2-7 better, the J assignment may be wrong. The CDR3 runs to 13 residues. CDR1 is LGHNA, CDR2 YSLEER, per germline. The CDR3 here is CASSQDGYYEQYF. As DNA, the CDR3 is TGCGCCAGCAGCCAAGACGGATACTACGAGCAGTACTTC.

The chain is built from TRBV5-5 and TRBJ1-2; 9 bases are shared with TRBD1. V lost 4 bases and J lost 1; bases outside the gene matches: 11. The CDR3 is 17 residues long. Looked up from germline, CDR1 is SGHKS and CDR2 is YYEKEE (reference sequence). The CDR3 sequence is CASSPDSGTGINYGYTF. In DNA, the CDR3 is TGTGCCAGCAGCCCTGACTCCGGGACAGGGATTAACTATGGCTACACCTTC.

The chain is built from TRBV27 and TRBJ2-1, with 8 bases matching TRBD2. Germline CDR1 reads MNHEY; CDR2 reads SMNVEV (reference sequence). CDR3 length: 16 amino acids. The junction had 10 bases not matched to a gene; V was cut back by 6 bases and J by 3 bases. CDR3 protein: CASSAESGSIYNEQFF. In nucleotides, the CDR3 is TGTGCCAGCAGCGCAGAAAGCGGGAGTATCTACAATGAGCAGTTCTTC.

J is TRBJ2-1 and V is TRBV5-1, with TRBD2 matching 9 bases. Losses at the gene ends were 2 bases for V and 3 bases for J; bases not matched to a gene: 3. Germline V gene lookup returns CDR1 SGHRS and CDR2 YFSETQ. This CDR3 is 15 amino acids long. This CDR3 is CASSLAGGYYNEQFF. The CDR3 region has the DNA TGCGCCAGCAGCTTAGCGGGGGGTTACTACAATGAGCAGTTCTTC.

V is TRBV7-8 and J is TRBJ2-1, with TRBD2 matching 8 bases. The CDR3 loop spans 16 amino acids. The ends lost 1 base at V and 4 bases at J; junction bases unmatched: 6. CDR1 and CDR2 (germline): SGHVS, FQNEAQ. CDR3 sequence (DNA): TGTGCCAGCAGCTTAGATCGGGAGGGTGCTTACAATGAGCAGTTCTTC. It is translated as CASSLDREGAYNEQFF. The variable domain in full, completed from reference TRBV7-8 and TRBJ2-1, reads GAGVSQSPRYKVAKRGQDVALRCDPISGHVSLFWYQQALGQGPEFLTYFQNEAQLDKSGLPSDRFFAERPEGSVSTLKIQRTQQEDSAVYLCASSLDREGAYNEQFFGPGTRLTVL.